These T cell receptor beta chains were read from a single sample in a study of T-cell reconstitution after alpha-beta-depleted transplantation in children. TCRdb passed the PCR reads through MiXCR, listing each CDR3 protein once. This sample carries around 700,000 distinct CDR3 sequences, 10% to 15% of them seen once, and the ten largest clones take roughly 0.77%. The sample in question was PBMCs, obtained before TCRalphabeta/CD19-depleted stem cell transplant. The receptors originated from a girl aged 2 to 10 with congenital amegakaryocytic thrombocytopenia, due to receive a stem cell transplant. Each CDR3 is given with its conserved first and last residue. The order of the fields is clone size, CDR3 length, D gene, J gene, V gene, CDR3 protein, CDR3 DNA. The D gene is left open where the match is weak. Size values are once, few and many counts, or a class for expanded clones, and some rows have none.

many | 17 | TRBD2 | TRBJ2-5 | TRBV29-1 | CSAERTSGSFWQETQYF | TGCAGCGCCGAGAGGACTAGCGGGAGTTTCTGGCAAGAGACCCAGTACTTC
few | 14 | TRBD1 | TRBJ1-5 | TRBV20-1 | CSAVNRGSNQPQHF | TGCAGTGCAGTGAACAGGGGAAGCAATCAGCCCCAGCATTTT
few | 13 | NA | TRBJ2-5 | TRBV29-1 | CSVDGQKGETQYF | TGCAGCGTGGATGGCCAAAAGGGGGAGACCCAGTACTTC
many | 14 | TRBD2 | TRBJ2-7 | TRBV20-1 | CSARGLAEAYEQYF | TGCAGTGCCCGGGGACTAGCGGAGGCCTACGAGCAGTACTTC
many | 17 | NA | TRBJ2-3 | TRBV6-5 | CASSHSTRRGSTDTQYF | TGTGCCAGCAGCCACTCGACTCGGCGGGGAAGCACAGATACGCAGTATTTT
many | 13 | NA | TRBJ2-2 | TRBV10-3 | CAISASYTGELFF | TGTGCCATCAGTGCATCTTACACCGGGGAGCTGTTTTTT
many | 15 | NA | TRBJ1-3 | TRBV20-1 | CSARDPQRVENTIYF | TGCAGTGCTAGAGATCCCCAACGGGTTGAAAACACCATATATTTT
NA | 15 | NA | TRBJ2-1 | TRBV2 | CASRRLVSSYNEQFF | TGTGCCAGCCGTAGACTCGTAAGCTCCTACAATGAGCAGTTCTTC
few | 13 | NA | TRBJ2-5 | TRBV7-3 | CASSPVGQETQYF | TGTGCCAGCAGCCCAGTGGGACAAGAGACCCAGTACTTC
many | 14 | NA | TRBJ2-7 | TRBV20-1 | CSARDPRSSYEQYF | TGCAGTGCTAGAGACCCGCGCAGCTCCTACGAGCAGTACTTC
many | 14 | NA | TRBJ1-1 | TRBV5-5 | CASSFVAENTEAFF | TGTGCCAGCAGCTTCGTAGCAGAGAACACTGAAGCTTTCTTT
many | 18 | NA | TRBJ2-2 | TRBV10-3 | CAISESVAAAINTGELFF | TGTGCCATCAGTGAGTCGGTCGCAGCGGCTATTAACACCGGGGAGCTGTTTTTT
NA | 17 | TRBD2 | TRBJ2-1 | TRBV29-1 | CSVHLIGTSGRAREQFF | TGCAGCGTTCACTTGATCGGGACTAGCGGGAGGGCCCGTGAGCAGTTCTTC
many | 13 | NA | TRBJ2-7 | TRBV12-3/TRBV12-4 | CASSFTVTYEQYF | TGTGCCAGCAGTTTCACGGTAACCTACGAGCAGTACTTC
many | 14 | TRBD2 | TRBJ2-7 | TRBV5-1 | CASSSGTSSYEQYF | TGCGCCAGCAGCTCCGGGACTAGCTCCTACGAGCAGTACTTC
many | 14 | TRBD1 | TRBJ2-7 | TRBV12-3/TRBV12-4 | CASSPGTGLLEQYF | TGTGCCAGCAGCCCCGGGACAGGTCTGCTCGAGCAGTACTTC
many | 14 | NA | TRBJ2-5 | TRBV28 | CASSLRLASQTQYF | TGTGCCAGCAGTTTAAGGCTAGCGTCACAGACCCAGTACTTC
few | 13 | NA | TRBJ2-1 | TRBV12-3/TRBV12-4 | CASSLVSRSEQFF | TGTGCCAGCAGTCTAGTCAGTCGTAGTGAGCAGTTCTTC
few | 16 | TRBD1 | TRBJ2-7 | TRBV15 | CATSRAYGTGYSEQYF | TGTGCCACCAGCAGAGCCTACGGGACAGGGTATAGTGAGCAGTACTTC
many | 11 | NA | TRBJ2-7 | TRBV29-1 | CSVVSFWEQYF | TGCAGCGTTGTATCCTTTTGGGAGCAGTACTTC
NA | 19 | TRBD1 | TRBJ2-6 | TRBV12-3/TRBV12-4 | CASSATPGQGKTGANVLTF | TGTGCCAGCAGTGCGACCCCGGGACAGGGTAAGACCGGGGCCAACGTCCTGACTTTC
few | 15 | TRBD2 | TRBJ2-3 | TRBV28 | CASSGGLAPGDTQYF | TGTGCCAGCAGTGGGGGACTAGCTCCTGGGGATACGCAGTATTTT
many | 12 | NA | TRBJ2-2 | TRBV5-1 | CASSYMSGELFF | TGCGCCAGCAGCTACATGAGCGGGGAGCTGTTTTTT
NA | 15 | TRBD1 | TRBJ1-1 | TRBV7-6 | CASSSLDRDGTEAFF | TGTGCCAGCAGCTCCTTGGACAGGGATGGCACTGAAGCTTTCTTT
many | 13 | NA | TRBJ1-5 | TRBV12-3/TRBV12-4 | CASSLAYPQPQHF | TGTGCCAGCAGTTTGGCCTACCCCCAGCCCCAGCATTTT
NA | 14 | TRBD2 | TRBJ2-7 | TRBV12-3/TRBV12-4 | CASRETSGRYEQYF | TGTGCCAGCAGGGAGACTAGCGGGAGATACGAGCAGTACTTC
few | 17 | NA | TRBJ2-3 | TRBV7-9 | CASSLKVQPRLPDTQYF | TGTGCCAGCAGCTTAAAGGTCCAGCCCCGGTTGCCGGATACGCAGTATTTT
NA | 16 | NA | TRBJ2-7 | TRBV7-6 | CASSTSRGEGLYEQYF | TGTGCCAGCAGCACCTCCAGGGGGGAGGGCCTTTACGAGCAGTACTTC
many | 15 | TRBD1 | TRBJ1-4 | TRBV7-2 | CASSRGTGFNEKLFF | TGTGCCAGCAGCCGAGGGACAGGGTTTAATGAAAAACTGTTTTTT
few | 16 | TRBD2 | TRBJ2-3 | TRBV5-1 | CASSSQTSGFTDTQYF | TGCGCCAGCAGCTCCCAGACTAGCGGATTCACAGATACGCAGTATTTT
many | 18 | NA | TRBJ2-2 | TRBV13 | CASSLRGAGTTNTGELFF | TGTGCCAGCAGCTTAAGGGGCGCCGGGACCACGAACACCGGGGAGCTGTTTTTT
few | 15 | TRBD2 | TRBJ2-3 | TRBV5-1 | CASRGGLAGEDTQYF | TGCGCCAGCAGGGGCGGACTAGCGGGAGAGGATACGCAGTATTTT
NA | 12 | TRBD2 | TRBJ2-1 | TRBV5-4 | CASSSTSVEQFF | TGTGCCAGCAGCTCAACTAGCGTAGAGCAGTTCTTC
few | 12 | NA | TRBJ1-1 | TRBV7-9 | CASGLMNTEAFF | TGTGCCAGCGGACTCATGAACACTGAAGCTTTCTTT
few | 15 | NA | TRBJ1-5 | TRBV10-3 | CAISIAGDSNQPQHF | TGTGCCATCAGTATCGCAGGGGATAGCAATCAGCCCCAGCATTTT
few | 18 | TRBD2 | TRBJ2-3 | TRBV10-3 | CAISEEITSGRNTDTQYF | TGTGCCATCAGTGAGGAGATCACGAGCGGGAGGAACACAGATACGCAGTATTTT
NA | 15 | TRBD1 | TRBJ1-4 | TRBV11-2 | CASSPSGTGDEKLFF | TGTGCCAGCAGCCCCTCCGGGACAGGGGATGAAAAACTGTTTTTT
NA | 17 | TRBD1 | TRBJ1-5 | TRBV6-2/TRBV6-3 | CASMLNTGGVGNQPQHF | TGTGCCAGCATGCTCAACACAGGGGGCGTAGGCAATCAGCCCCAGCATTTT
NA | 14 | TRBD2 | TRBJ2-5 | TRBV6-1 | CASKLTSGYETQYF | TGTGCCAGCAAATTGACTAGCGGGTATGAGACCCAGTACTTC
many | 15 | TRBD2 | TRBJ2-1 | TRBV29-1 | CSARLAGGLYNEQFF | TGCAGCGCCCGACTAGCGGGAGGGTTATACAATGAGCAGTTCTTC
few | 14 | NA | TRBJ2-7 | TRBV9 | CASSAGFLSYEQYF | TGTGCCAGCAGCGCCGGTTTTTTATCCTACGAGCAGTACTTC
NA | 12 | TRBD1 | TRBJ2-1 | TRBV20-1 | CSADRGANKQFF | TGCAGTGCGGACAGGGGGGCCAATAAGCAGTTCTTC